This TCR beta chain stems from a study of siplizumab effects on memory and regulatory T cells. Study-level points and caveats: The drug siplizumab significantly decreased the alloreactive sequences that could be traced to unstimulated CD4+ memory cells.

A word on this clone: The antigen is unknown.

Measured with immunoSEQ multiplex PCR; TCRdb has only the in-frame clones, and not every one. The repertoire holds about 110,000 clones, approximately 90% seen once, with around 0.75% in the top ten. Trimming cost V 2 bases and J 6 bases, with 4 bases left between them. CDR1 is MNHEY, CDR2 SMNVEV, per germline (reference sequence). The CDR3 sequence is 12 residues long. The sample taken for sequencing was Tregs sorted from blood. V is TRBV27 and J is TRBJ2-2; D is unclear. The TCR sequence derives from a human donor in good health. The CDR3: CASSLIAGELFF. CDR3 bases: TGTGCCAGCAGTTTAATAGCCGGGGAGCTGTTTTTT.